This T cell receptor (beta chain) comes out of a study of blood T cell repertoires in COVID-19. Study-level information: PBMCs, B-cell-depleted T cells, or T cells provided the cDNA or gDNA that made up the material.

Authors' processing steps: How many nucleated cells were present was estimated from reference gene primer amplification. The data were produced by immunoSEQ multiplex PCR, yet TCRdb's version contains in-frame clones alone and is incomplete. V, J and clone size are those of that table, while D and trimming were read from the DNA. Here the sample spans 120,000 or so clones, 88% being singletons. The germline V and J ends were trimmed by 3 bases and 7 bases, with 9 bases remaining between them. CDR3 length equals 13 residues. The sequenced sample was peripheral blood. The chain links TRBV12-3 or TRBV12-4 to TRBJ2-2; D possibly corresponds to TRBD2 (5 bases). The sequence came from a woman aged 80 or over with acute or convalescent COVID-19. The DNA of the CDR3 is TGTGCCAGCAGTTTGAGGGCCGGCGGGGAGCTGTTTTTT. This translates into CASSLRAGGELFF.